The rows below give T cell receptor beta chains drawn from one sample of a study of blood T cell repertoires in COVID-19. TCRdb's copy holds only in-frame clones and misses some; the assay was immunoSEQ multiplex PCR. Of roughly 440,000 clones listed, about 91% are singletons. Sequenced: peripheral blood. The receptors shown here come from a woman aged 50 to 60 with COVID-19, enrolled during active disease. Both conserved end residues are part of each CDR3. Each record gives: V gene, J gene, clone size, D gene, CDR3 DNA, CDR3 protein. A D gene is named only where the DNA matches it firmly. Expanded clones are given a class, and other clones once, few, many or no size at all.

TRBV23-1	TRBJ1-2	once	NA	TGCGCCAGCAGTCCTCAAACGGGATGGGAGACCTATGGCTACACCTTC	CASSPQTGWETYGYTF
TRBV11-3	TRBJ2-3	NA	NA	TGTGCCAGCAGCTTAGATGAGATAGATACGCAGTATTTT	CASSLDEIDTQYF
TRBV30	TRBJ1-2	NA	NA	TGTGCCTGGAGTGCGCAGGGGTATGGCTACACCTTC	CAWSAQGYGYTF
TRBV28	TRBJ2-7	NA	NA	TGTGCCCACGGGGCGGGGGCCAGGACCTACGAGCAGTACTTC	CAHGAGARTYEQYF
TRBV27	TRBJ1-2	NA	NA	TGTGCCAGCAGGGGGGGGGCGGGGGGCTACACCTTC	CASRGGAGGYTF
TRBV5-4	TRBJ1-2	NA	NA	TGTGCCAGCAACCTGTGGGGGGATCCTGGCTATGGCTACACCTTC	CASNLWGDPGYGYTF
TRBV6-5	TRBJ1-3	NA	NA	TGTGCCAGCAGTTGGCAGGGAGGTGGAAACACCATATATTTT	CASSWQGGGNTIYF
TRBV2	TRBJ1-2	NA	NA	TGTGCCAGCAGTGTTGGTGGTCGGGGGTATGGCTACACCTTC	CASSVGGRGYGYTF
TRBV4-1	TRBJ2-7	NA	TRBD2	TGCGCCAGCAGCCAAGAACCCGGCGGGGGTGGGAGTTTCTACGAGCAGTACTTC	CASSQEPGGGGSFYEQYF
TRBV30	TRBJ2-7	NA	NA	TGTGCCTGGAGTGTGGGGGGAGAGCAGTACTTC	CAWSVGGEQYF
TRBV6-5	TRBJ1-2	NA	TRBD1	TGTGCCACTGGGACAGGGGGCGCCTCCTATGGCTACACCTTC	CATGTGGASYGYTF
TRBV11-2	TRBJ2-3	NA	TRBD1	TGTGCCAGCAGCCTCGGGACAGGGGCCTTGGATACGCAGTATTTT	CASSLGTGALDTQYF
TRBV5-5	TRBJ1-1	NA	NA	TGTGCCAGCAGCCTACAGGGAGGGTACACTGAAGCTTTCTTT	CASSLQGGYTEAFF
TRBV25-1	TRBJ1-1	few	NA	TGTGCCAGCACCCGAACGGGGAACACTGAAGCTTTCTTT	CASTRTGNTEAFF
TRBV9	TRBJ2-2	NA	NA	TGTGCCAGCAGCGATTTCGGGTCCGGGGAGCTGTTTTTT	CASSDFGSGELFF